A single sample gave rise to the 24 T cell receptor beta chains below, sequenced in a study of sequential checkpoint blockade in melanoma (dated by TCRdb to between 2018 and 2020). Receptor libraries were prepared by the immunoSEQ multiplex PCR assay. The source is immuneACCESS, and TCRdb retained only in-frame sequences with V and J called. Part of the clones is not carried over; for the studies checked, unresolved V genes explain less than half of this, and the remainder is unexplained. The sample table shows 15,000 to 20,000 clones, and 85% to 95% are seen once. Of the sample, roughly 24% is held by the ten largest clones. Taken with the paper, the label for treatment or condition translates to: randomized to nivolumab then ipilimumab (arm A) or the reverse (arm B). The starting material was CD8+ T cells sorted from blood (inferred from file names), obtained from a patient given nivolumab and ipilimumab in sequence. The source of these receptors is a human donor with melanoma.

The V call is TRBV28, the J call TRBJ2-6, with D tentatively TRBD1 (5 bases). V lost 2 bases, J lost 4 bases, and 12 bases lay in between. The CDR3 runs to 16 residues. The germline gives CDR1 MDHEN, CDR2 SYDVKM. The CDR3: CASSLRGLGGANVLTF. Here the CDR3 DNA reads TGTGCCAGCAGTTTAAGGGGTCTGGGCGGGGCCAACGTCCTGACTTTC.

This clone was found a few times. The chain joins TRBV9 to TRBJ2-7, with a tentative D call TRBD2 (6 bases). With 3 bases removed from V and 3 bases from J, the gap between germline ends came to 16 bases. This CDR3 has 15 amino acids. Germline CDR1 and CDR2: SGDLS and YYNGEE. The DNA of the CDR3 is TGTGCCAGCAGCGGACCTCCCGGGGGAAGCTACGAGCAGTACTTC. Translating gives CASSGPPGGSYEQYF.

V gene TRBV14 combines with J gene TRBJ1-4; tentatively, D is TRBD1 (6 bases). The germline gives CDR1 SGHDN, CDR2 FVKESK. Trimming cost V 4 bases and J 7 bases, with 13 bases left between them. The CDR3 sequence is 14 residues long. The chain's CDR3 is CASSPWGLSEKLFF. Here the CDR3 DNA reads TGTGCCAGCAGCCCTTGGGGGCTTAGTGAAAAACTGTTTTTT.

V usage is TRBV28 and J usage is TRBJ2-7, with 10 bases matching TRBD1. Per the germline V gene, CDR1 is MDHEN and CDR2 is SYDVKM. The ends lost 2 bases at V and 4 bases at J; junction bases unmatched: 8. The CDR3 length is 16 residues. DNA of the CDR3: TGTGCCAGCAGTTTACCCCCGGGACAGGGGCAGTACGAGCAGTACTTC. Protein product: CASSLPPGQGQYEQYF.

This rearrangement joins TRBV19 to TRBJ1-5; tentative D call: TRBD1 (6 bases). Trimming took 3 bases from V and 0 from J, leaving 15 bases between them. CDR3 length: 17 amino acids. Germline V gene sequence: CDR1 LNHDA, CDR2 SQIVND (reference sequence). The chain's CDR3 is CASSILDSFYSNQPQHF. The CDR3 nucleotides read TGTGCCAGTAGTATCCTGGACAGTTTTTATAGCAATCAGCCCCAGCATTTT. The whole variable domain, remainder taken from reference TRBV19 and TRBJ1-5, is DGGITQSPKYLFRKEGQNVTLSCEQNLNHDAMYWYRQDPGQGLRLIYYSQIVNDFQKGDIAEGYSVSREKKESFPLTVTSAQKNPTAFYLCASSILDSFYSNQPQHFGDGTRLSIL.

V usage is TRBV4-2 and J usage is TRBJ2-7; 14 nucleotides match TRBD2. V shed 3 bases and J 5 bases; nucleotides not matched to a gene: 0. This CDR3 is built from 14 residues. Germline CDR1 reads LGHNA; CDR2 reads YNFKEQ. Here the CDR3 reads CASSQGLAGDEQYF. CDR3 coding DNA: TGTGCCAGCAGCCAGGGACTAGCGGGAGACGAGCAGTACTTC.

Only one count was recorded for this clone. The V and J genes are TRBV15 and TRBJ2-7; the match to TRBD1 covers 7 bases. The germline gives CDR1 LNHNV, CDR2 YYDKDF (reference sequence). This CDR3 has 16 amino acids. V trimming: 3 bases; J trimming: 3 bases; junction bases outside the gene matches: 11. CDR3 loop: CATSRTTGVPHYEQYF. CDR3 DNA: TGTGCCACCAGCAGGACTACAGGGGTCCCCCACTACGAGCAGTACTTC.

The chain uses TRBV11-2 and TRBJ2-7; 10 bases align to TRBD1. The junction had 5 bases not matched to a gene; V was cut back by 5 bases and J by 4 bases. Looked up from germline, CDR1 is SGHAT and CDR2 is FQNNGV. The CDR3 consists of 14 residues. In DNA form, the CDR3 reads TGTGCCAGCAGCCTCGGGACAGGGGAGTACGAGCAGTACGTC. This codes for CASSLGTGEYEQYV.

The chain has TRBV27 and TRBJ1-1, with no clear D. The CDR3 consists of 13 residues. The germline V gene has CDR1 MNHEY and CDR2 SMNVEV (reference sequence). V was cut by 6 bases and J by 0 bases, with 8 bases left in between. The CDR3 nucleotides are TGTGCCAGCAGCCGCGTCATGAACACTGAAGCTTTCTTT. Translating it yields CASSRVMNTEAFF.

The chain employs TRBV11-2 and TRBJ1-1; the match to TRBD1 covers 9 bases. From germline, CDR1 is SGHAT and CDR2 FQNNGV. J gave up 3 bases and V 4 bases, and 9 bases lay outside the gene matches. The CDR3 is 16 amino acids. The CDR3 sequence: CASSWPRDREDTEAFF. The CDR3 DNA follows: TGTGCCAGCAGCTGGCCCCGGGACAGGGAGGACACTGAAGCTTTCTTT.

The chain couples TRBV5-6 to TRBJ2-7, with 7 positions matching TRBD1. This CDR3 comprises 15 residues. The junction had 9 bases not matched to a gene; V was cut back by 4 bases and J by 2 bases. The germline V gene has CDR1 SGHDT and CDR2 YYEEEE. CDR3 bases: TGTGCCAGCAGCCCGACAGGGCCATCTCCCTACGAGCAGTACGTC. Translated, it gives CASSPTGPSPYEQYV.

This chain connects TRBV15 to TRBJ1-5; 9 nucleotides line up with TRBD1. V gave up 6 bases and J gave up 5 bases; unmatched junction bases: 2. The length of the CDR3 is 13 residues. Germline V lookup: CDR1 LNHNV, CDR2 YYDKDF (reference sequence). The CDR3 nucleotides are TGTGCCACCAGTCACAGGGGGCATCAGCCCCAGCATTTT. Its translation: CATSHRGHQPQHF.

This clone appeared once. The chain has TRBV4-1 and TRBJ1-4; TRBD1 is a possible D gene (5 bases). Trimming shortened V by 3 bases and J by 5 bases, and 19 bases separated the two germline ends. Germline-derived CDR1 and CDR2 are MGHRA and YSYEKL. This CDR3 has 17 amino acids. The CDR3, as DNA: TGCGCCAGCAGCCATCCAGGCGGAGGGGCCTCCAATGAAAAACTGTTTTTT. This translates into CASSHPGGGASNEKLFF.

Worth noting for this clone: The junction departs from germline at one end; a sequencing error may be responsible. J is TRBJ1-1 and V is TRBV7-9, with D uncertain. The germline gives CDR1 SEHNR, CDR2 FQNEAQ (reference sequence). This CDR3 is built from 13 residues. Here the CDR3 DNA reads TGTGCCAGCAGCTTAGCCCCTCGTACTGGAGCTTTCTTT. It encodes CASSLAPRTGAFF.

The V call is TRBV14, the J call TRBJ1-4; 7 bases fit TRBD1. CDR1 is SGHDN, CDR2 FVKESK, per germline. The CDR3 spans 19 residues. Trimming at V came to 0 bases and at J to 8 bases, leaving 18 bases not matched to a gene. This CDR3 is CASSQDPRDSHLEREKLFF. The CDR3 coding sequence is TGTGCCAGCAGCCAAGATCCACGGGACAGCCACCTTGAAAGGGAAAAACTGTTTTTT.

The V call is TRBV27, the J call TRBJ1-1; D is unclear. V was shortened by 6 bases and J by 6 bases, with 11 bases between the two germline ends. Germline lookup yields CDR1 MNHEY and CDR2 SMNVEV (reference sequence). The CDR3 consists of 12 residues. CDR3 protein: CASRGMSAEAFF. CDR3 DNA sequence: TGTGCCAGCAGAGGAATGAGCGCTGAAGCTTTCTTT.

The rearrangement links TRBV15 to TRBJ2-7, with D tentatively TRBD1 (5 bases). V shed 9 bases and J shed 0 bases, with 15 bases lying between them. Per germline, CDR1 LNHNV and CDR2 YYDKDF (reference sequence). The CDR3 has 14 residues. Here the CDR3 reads CATSQGRGSYEQYF. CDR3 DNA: TGTGCCACAAGTCAGGGTAGGGGCTCCTACGAGCAGTACTTC.

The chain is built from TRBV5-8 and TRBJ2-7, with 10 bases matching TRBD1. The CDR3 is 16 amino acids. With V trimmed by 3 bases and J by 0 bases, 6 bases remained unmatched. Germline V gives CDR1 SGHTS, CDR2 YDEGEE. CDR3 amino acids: CASSWGTGAISYEQYF. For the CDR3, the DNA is TGTGCCAGCAGCTGGGGGACAGGGGCGATCTCCTACGAGCAGTACTTC.

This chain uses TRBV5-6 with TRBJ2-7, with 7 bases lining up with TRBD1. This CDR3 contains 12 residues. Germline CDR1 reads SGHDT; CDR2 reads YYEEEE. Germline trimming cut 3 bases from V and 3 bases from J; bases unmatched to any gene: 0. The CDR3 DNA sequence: TGTGCCAGCAGCTACAGGGGCTACGAGCAGTACTTC. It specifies CASSYRGYEQYF.

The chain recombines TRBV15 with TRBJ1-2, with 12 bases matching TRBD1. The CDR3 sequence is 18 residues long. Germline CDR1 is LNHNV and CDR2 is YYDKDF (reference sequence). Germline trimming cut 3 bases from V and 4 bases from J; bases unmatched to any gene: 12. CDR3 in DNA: TGTGCCACCAGCAGTGAGCCGGGACAGGGGGCGCGAAGCTATGGCTACACCTTC. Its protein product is CATSSEPGQGARSYGYTF.

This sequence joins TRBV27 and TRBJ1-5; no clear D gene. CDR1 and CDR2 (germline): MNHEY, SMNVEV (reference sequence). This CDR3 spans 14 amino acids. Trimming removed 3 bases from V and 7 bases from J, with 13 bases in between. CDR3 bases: TGTGCCAGCAGTTTGTCATCTTACAACCAGCCCCAGCATTTT. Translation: CASSLSSYNQPQHF.

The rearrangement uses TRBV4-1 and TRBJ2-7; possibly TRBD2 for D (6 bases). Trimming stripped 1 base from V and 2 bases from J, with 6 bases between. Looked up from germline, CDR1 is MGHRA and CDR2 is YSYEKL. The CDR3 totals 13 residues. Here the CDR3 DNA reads TGCGCCAGCAGCCAAGGGAGGGCCTACGAGCAGTACTTC. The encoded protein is CASSQGRAYEQYF.

CDR3 amino acids: CASSPGFSSYEQYV. CDR3 sequence (DNA): TGTGCCAGCAGTCCGGGGTTCAGCTCCTACGAGCAGTACGTC. The chain employs TRBV27 and TRBJ2-7, with TRBD2 as a possible D gene (5 bases). Germline V gene lookup returns CDR1 MNHEY and CDR2 SMNVEV (reference sequence). The CDR3 extends over 14 amino acids. V lost 5 bases, J lost 0 bases, and 11 bases lay in between.

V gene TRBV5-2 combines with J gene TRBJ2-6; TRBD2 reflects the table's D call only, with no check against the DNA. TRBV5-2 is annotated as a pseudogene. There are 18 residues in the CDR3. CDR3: CASNLQWSTQSRANVLTF. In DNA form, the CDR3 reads TGTGCCAGCAACTTGCAATGGAGTACACAAAGTCGGGCCAACGTCCTGACTTTC.